A single sample is the source of the 17 T cell receptor beta chains below, sequenced in a study of T cells after yellow fever vaccination. TCRdb fed the 5' RACE reads into MiXCR, producing one record per CDR3 protein. This table holds about 300,000 distinct CDR3 sequences, around 6.8% found once. The sample was PBMCs, taken more than 35 days after the first yellow fever vaccination. All receptors come from a young man who received the YFV17D yellow fever vaccine.

This clonotype came up many times. The chain joins TRBV4-1 to TRBJ1-2; the D is unclear. Trimming pared 4 bases from V and 3 bases from J, leaving 15 bases between. The CDR3 totals 15 residues. Germline CDR1 reads MGHRA; CDR2 reads YSYEKL. CDR3: CASSRTSEGDYGYTF. The CDR3 coding sequence is TGCGCCAGCAGCCGCACATCGGAAGGAGACTATGGCTACACCTTC.

This clonotype was recorded at least ten times. The chain links TRBV7-2 to TRBJ2-2; D might be TRBD1 (6 bases). CDR1 and CDR2 (germline): SGHTA, FQGNSA. The V and J ends lost 6 bases and 4 bases respectively, with 15 bases between them. This CDR3 region has 15 residues. CDR3 region: CASSADRSGTGELFF. CDR3 bases: TGTGCCAGCAGTGCGGACAGATCCGGCACCGGGGAGCTGTTTTTT.

Worth noting for this clonotype: A much larger clone lies one base from this, so it may be a read error. The chain carries TRBV20-1 and TRBJ2-2, with D perhaps matching TRBD2 (6 bases). Germline values: CDR1 DFQATT, CDR2 SNEGSKA (reference sequence). CDR3 length: 16 residues. CDR3 region: CCAKSRDSNVPGELFF. The CDR3 DNA reads as TGCTGTGCTAAGAGCCGGGACTCCAACGTTCCCGGGGAGCTGTTTTTT.

In its sample, this clonotype was seen a few times. This chain connects TRBV7-2 to TRBJ2-3; a possible D gene is TRBD2 (7 bases). V was shortened by 7 bases and J by 5 bases, with 16 bases between the two germline ends. The CDR3 runs to 14 residues. The germline gives CDR1 SGHTA, CDR2 FQGNSA. DNA of the CDR3: TGTGCCAGCACCCTGAGGGGGGGCAAAGATACGCAGTATTTT. It translates to CASTLRGGKDTQYF.

This clonotype turned up a few times. CDR3 coding DNA: TGTGCCGTCCGTCGAGGGGGGGCCGCAGATACGCAGTATTTT. Residues: CAVRRGGAADTQYF. V usage is TRBV28 and J usage is TRBJ2-3; maybe TRBD2 (7 bases). The germline V gene encodes CDR1 MDHEN and CDR2 SYDVKM. The V gene lost 11 bases and the J gene lost 4 bases, with 19 bases spanning the gap. The CDR3 has 14 residues.

This clonotype was seen a handful of times. This chain uses TRBV5-4 with TRBJ2-2; D is unclear. The CDR3 covers 14 residues. CDR1 SGHNT and CDR2 YYREEE come from the germline V gene (reference sequence). V was shortened by 2 bases and J by 3 bases, with 8 bases between the two germline ends. CDR3 coding DNA: TGTGCCAGCAGCTTAAAAGGTGACACCGGGGAGCTGTTTTTT. It specifies CASSLKGDTGELFF.

The sample holds many counts of this clonotype. The chain joins TRBV7-2 to TRBJ1-2; 7 positions match TRBD1. After removal of 3 bases from V and 4 bases from J, the junction contained 5 bases not matched to a gene. Per germline, CDR1 SGHTA and CDR2 FQGNSA. The CDR3 spans 14 residues. This CDR3 is CASSFYAGGYGYTF. The CDR3 region has the DNA TGTGCCAGCAGCTTTTACGCAGGGGGCTATGGCTACACCTTC.

The CDR3 here is CSASLTHPEAFF. Written as DNA, the CDR3 is TGCAGTGCTAGTTTGACACACCCTGAAGCTTTCTTT. The chain carries TRBV20-1 and TRBJ1-1; D remains unclear. V was trimmed by 3 bases and J by 6 bases, leaving 11 bases between them. Germline CDR1 and CDR2: DFQATT and SNEGSKA (reference sequence). The CDR3 has 12 residues.

The V and J genes are TRBV10-3 and TRBJ2-7; 9 nucleotides align to TRBD2. This CDR3 has 12 amino acids. V lost 7 bases, J lost 3 bases, and 1 base stayed unmatched. Germline V CDR1 and CDR2: ENHRY, SYGVKD. CDR3 DNA: TGTGCCATCATGACTAGCGGCTACGAGCAGTACTTC. Protein sequence: CAIMTSGYEQYF.

This clonotype turned up a few times. The V gene is TRBV11-1, the J gene TRBJ2-1; TRBD2 agrees at 10 bases. This CDR3 comprises 18 residues. With V trimmed by 3 bases and J by 0 bases, 8 bases remained unmatched. CDR1 and CDR2 (germline): SGHAT, FQDESV (reference sequence). CDR3 in amino acids: CASSFGLAENPSYNEQFF. Here the CDR3 DNA reads TGTGCCAGCAGCTTCGGACTAGCGGAAAATCCCTCCTACAATGAGCAGTTCTTC.

In nucleotides, the CDR3 is TGTGCCAGCAGCGAAACACCGGGACACAGATCTGGAAACACCATATATTTT. It translates to CASSETPGHRSGNTIYF. V and J are TRBV28 and TRBJ1-3; D might be TRBD1 (6 bases). Germline lookup yields CDR1 MDHEN and CDR2 SYDVKM. The V end lost 6 bases, the J end lost 1 base, and 19 bases lay between the germline ends. The CDR3 loop spans 17 amino acids.

The chain has TRBV30 and TRBJ2-7, with 9 nucleotides matching TRBD1. The CDR3 spans 15 residues. V dropped 4 bases and J dropped 4; count of bases not matched to a gene: 11. CDR1 and CDR2 from the germline V gene are GTSNPN and SVGIG (reference sequence). The CDR3 bases are TGTGCCTGGAAAGGGGCCGGGACAGGGAAGTACGAGCAGTACTTC. This translates into CAWKGAGTGKYEQYF. Looking up the rest from reference TRBV30 and TRBJ2-7 gives the full variable domain: SQTIHQWPATLVQPVGSPLSLECTVEGTSNPNLYWYRQAAGRGLQLLFYSVGIGQISSEVPQNLSASRPQDRQFILSSKKLLLSDSGFYLCAWKGAGTGKYEQYFGPGTRLTVT.

This clonotype was counted ten times or more. The chain links TRBV20-1 to TRBJ2-3; 8 nucleotides match TRBD1. CDR3 length: 13 residues. V gave up 2 bases and J gave up 6 bases; unmatched junction bases: 4. Germline V gives CDR1 DFQATT, CDR2 SNEGSKA (reference sequence). This CDR3 is CSARQGAPDTQYF. CDR3 sequence (DNA): TGCAGTGCTAGACAGGGGGCGCCGGATACGCAGTATTTT.

In its sample, this clonotype was seen a few times. The V gene is TRBV28, the J gene TRBJ2-1; D is unclear. The CDR3 covers 16 residues. V was pared by 2 bases and J by 3 bases, with 14 bases between. CDR1 MDHEN and CDR2 SYDVKM come from the germline V gene. The CDR3 nucleotides read TGTGCCAGCAGTTTAGAGTTTTCGTCGGTCTACAATGAGCAGTTCTTC. Its translation: CASSLEFSSVYNEQFF. Combining the CDR3 with reference TRBV28 and TRBJ2-1 gives the whole variable domain DVKVTQSSRYLVKRTGEKVFLECVQDMDHENMFWYRQDPGLGLRLIYFSYDVKMKEKGDIPEGYSVSREKKERFSLILESASTNQTSMYLCASSLEFSSVYNEQFFGPGTRLTVL.

The gene calls are TRBV20-1 and TRBJ2-7; maybe TRBD1 (6 bases). Germline CDR1 and CDR2: DFQATT and SNEGSKA (reference sequence). The CDR3 covers 13 residues. The V and J ends lost 2 bases and 2 bases respectively, with 10 bases between them. CDR3 in amino acids: CSARQGLTYEQYF. The CDR3, as DNA: TGCAGTGCTAGACAGGGGCTAACCTACGAGCAGTACTTC.

This clonotype has more than one count but fewer than ten. The chain has TRBV6-5 and TRBJ2-7, with TRBD2 matching 8 bases. Germline V gene lookup returns CDR1 MNHEY and CDR2 SVGAGI. The CDR3 is made up of 16 amino acids. The V gene end was trimmed by 0 bases and the J gene end by 2 bases; junction bases not matched to a gene: 6. CDR3 sequence reads: CASSYSWGAGAYEQYF. Written as DNA, the CDR3 is TGTGCCAGCAGTTACTCGTGGGGAGCGGGGGCCTACGAGCAGTACTTC.

This clonotype has a handful of counts. The chain has TRBV12-3 or TRBV12-4 and TRBJ2-7, with 7 bases lining up with TRBD1. After removal of 3 bases from V and 3 bases from J, the junction contained 5 bases not matched to a gene. CDR3 length: 14 residues. CDR3 amino acids: CASSLAGGFYEQYF. The CDR3 bases are TGTGCCAGCAGTTTGGCAGGGGGATTCTACGAGCAGTACTTC.